This is a list of T cell receptor beta chains from one sample in a study of T cells after yellow fever vaccination. One entry per CDR3 protein results from TCRdb running MiXCR on the 5' RACE reads. The table records some 250,000 distinct CDR3 sequences, about 3.5% of them present only once. Sequencing was performed on PBMCs, taken 15 days after the yellow fever booster vaccination. Source of these receptors: a young man who received the YFV17D yellow fever vaccine. Both conserved end residues are part of each CDR3. Each record gives: D gene, J gene, CDR3 length, clone size, V gene, CDR3 DNA, CDR3 protein. D genes are given only for firm matches. Expanded clones are given a class, and other clones once, few, many or no size at all.

D gene: TRBD1; J gene: TRBJ2-7; CDR3 length: 14; clone size: many; V gene: TRBV18; CDR3 DNA: TGTGCCAGCTCACCGGGGACAGCCACCTACGAGCAGTACTTC; CDR3 protein: CASSPGTATYEQYF
D gene: TRBD1; J gene: TRBJ2-1; CDR3 length: 16; clone size: many; V gene: TRBV5-6; CDR3 DNA: TGTGCCAGCAGCTTGTCCGGACAGGGGGTATACAATGAGCAGTTCTTC; CDR3 protein: CASSLSGQGVYNEQFF
D gene: TRBD2; J gene: TRBJ2-3; CDR3 length: 15; clone size: many; V gene: TRBV5-1; CDR3 DNA: TGCGCCAGCAGCTTGGCAGCGGGGACCACAGATACGCAGTATTTT; CDR3 protein: CASSLAAGTTDTQYF
D gene: TRBD2; J gene: TRBJ2-5; CDR3 length: 15; clone size: many; V gene: TRBV6-5; CDR3 DNA: TGTGCCAGCAGTTACTGGCTAGCGGGGAGAGAGACCCAGTACTTC; CDR3 protein: CASSYWLAGRETQYF
D gene: .; J gene: TRBJ2-3; CDR3 length: 13; clone size: .; V gene: TRBV6-6; CDR3 DNA: TGTGCCAGCAGTTTCTCCGGGGAAGATACGCAGTATTTT; CDR3 protein: CASSFSGEDTQYF
D gene: .; J gene: TRBJ2-2; CDR3 length: 15; clone size: few; V gene: TRBV7-7; CDR3 DNA: TGTGCCAGCAGCGCGGGAATAGCGAACACCGGGGAGCTGTTTTTT; CDR3 protein: CASSAGIANTGELFF
D gene: TRBD1; J gene: TRBJ1-2; CDR3 length: 15; clone size: many; V gene: TRBV7-2; CDR3 DNA: TGTGCCAGCAGCGCACAACCGGGACAGGGGCGTGGCTACACCTTC; CDR3 protein: CASSAQPGQGRGYTF
D gene: .; J gene: TRBJ2-6; CDR3 length: 13; clone size: many; V gene: TRBV5-1; CDR3 DNA: TGCGCCAGCAGCTGGACAGGGGCCAACGTCCTGACTTTC; CDR3 protein: CASSWTGANVLTF
D gene: .; J gene: TRBJ1-2; CDR3 length: 15; clone size: .; V gene: TRBV19; CDR3 DNA: TGTGCCAGTAGTATTCACAGGGAATTGAGCTATGGCTACACCTTC; CDR3 protein: CASSIHRELSYGYTF
D gene: TRBD2; J gene: TRBJ2-5; CDR3 length: 16; clone size: many; V gene: TRBV5-1; CDR3 DNA: TGCGCCAGCAGCTTCGGCGAGCGGGGGGGCCAAGAGACCCAGTACTTC; CDR3 protein: CASSFGERGGQETQYF